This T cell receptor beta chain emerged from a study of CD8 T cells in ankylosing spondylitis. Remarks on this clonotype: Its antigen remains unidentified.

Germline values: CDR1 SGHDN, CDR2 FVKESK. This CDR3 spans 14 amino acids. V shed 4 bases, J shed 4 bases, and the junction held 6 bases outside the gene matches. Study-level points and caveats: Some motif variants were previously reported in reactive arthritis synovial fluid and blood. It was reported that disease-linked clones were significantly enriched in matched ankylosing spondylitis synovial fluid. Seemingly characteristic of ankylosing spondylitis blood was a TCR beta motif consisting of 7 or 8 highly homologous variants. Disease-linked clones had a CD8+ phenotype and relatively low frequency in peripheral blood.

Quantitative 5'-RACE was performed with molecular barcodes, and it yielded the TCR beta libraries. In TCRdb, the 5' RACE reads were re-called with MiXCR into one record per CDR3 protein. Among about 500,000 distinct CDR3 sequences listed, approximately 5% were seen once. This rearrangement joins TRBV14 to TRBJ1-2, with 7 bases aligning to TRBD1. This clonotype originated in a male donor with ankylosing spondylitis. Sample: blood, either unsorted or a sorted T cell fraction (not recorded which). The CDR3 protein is CASSPGTATYGYTF. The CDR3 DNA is TGTGCCAGCAGCCCTGGGACAGCTACCTATGGCTACACCTTC.